This TCR beta chain is from a study of T cell changes during pregnancy in multiple sclerosis. Only in-frame clones appear in the TCRdb table, and some are missing; sequencing was by immunoSEQ multiplex PCR. The sample has around 81,000 clones, roughly 92% seen once; the top ten hold over 3.5%. Trimming pared 3 bases from V and 4 bases from J, leaving 18 bases between. Looked up from germline, CDR1 is LGHNA and CDR2 is YNFKEQ. This CDR3 comprises 16 residues. The chain recombines TRBV4-2 with TRBJ1-2; D is perhaps TRBD1 (5 bases). Sequencing used peripheral blood, obtained after pregnancy. The receptor comes from a female donor in good health, enrolled as a control in a pregnancy study. The CDR3 nucleotides are TGTGCCAGCAGCCAGAGTGACAGCGAGGCCTTCTATGGCTACACCTTC. It is translated as CASSQSDSEAFYGYTF.